This T cell receptor beta chain was identified during a study of OX40 agonist ivuxolimab in advanced cancers. Study details: Ivuxolimab, an antibody acting as an agonist of OX40 (CD134), was used to treat patients. Patients in dose escalation had liver, melanoma, kidney or head and neck cancers.

Only one count was recorded for this clone. Assay used: immunoSEQ multiplex PCR; TCRdb lists only in-frame clones, some missing. Of 85,000 or so clones listed, 65% to 90% are singletons. Individuals having autoimmune disease history or systemic immunosuppression were not enrolled. At baseline, cycle 4 day 1, and cycle 7 day 1, blood was sampled. V was clipped by 1 base and J by 7 bases, with 16 bases between them. CDR3 length equals 15 residues. Germline V lookup: CDR1 LGHNA, CDR2 YNFKEQ. This specimen was CD4+ or CD8+ T cells sorted from blood, taken in a trial of the OX40 agonist ivuxolimab. The receptor comes from an adult with an advanced solid tumor such as melanoma, head and neck, liver or kidney cancer. This rearrangement joins TRBV4-2 to TRBJ1-1, with a possible D match to TRBD1 (5 bases). The CDR3 coding sequence is TGTGCCAGCAGCCAAGCGGGAGTTATTGGGGGTGAAGCTTTCTTT. Translation gives CASSQAGVIGGEAFF.